This TCR beta chain emerged from a study of blood T cell repertoires in COVID-19. Study details: Spain, Italy and the United States supplied samples that represented acute and convalescent COVID-19. From T cells, B-cell-depleted T cells, or PBMCs came the material, which was cDNA or gDNA.

CDR1 and CDR2 (germline): SGHNT, YYREEE (reference sequence). Trimming cost V 1 base and J 4 bases; bases outside gene matches: 6. The CDR3 consists of 15 residues. Seattle patients were enrolled while actively infected and followed longitudinally. Authors' analysis steps: Counts of nucleated cells, estimated from reference gene primer amplification, were obtained. Assay used: immunoSEQ multiplex PCR; TCRdb lists only in-frame clones, some missing. V, J and clone size derive from that table, while D and trimming were established from the DNA sequence. Of under 550,000 clones listed, 70% to 90% are singletons.

This chain links TRBV5-4 with TRBJ1-2; 8 positions match TRBD1. The source material was peripheral blood. The sequence derives from a man aged 18 to 35 with COVID-19, enrolled during active disease. The CDR3 is CASSLQGAKGYGYTF. The CDR3 nucleotides are TGTGCCAGCAGCTTGCAGGGGGCTAAGGGCTATGGCTACACCTTC.